A single sample is the source of the 30 T cell receptor beta chains below, sequenced in a study of T cell changes during pregnancy in multiple sclerosis. The protocol was immunoSEQ multiplex PCR, while the TCRdb copy is restricted to in-frame clones and leaves out a portion. Of tens of thousands of clones in the sample, roughly 90% were seen once. The sample here was peripheral blood, taken before pregnancy. These receptors were collected from a female donor with multiple sclerosis, enrolled in a pregnancy study.

The chain carries TRBV18 and TRBJ1-5, with a possible D match to TRBD1 (6 bases). CDR1 and CDR2 (germline): KGHSH, LQKENI. With 4 bases removed from V and 3 bases from J, the gap between germline ends came to 16 bases. CDR3 size: 16 residues. The CDR3 reads CASSLDRNRVNQPQHF. In nucleotides, the CDR3 is TGTGCCAGCTCACTCGACAGGAATCGGGTCAATCAGCCCCAGCATTTT.

In its sample, this clone was seen a few times. The chain joins TRBV11-2 to TRBJ2-7, with D possibly being TRBD1 (6 bases). V lost 3 bases to trimming and J lost 3 bases, with 12 bases between them. From germline, CDR1 is SGHAT and CDR2 FQNNGV. The CDR3 runs to 14 residues. This chain's CDR3 is CASSFSIQGYEQYF. The CDR3 DNA sequence: TGTGCCAGCAGCTTTTCAATACAGGGCTACGAGCAGTACTTC.

This chain uses TRBV4-2 with TRBJ2-2, with 7 bases matching TRBD2. In germline, CDR1 is LGHNA, CDR2 YNFKEQ. The CDR3 spans 17 residues. With 1 base clipped from V and 3 bases from J, the junction kept 8 bases outside the gene matches. CDR3 DNA sequence: TGTGCCAGCAGCCAAGTTATAGGGACTAAGGACACCGGGGAGCTGTTTTTT. Translating it yields CASSQVIGTKDTGELFF.

This chain links TRBV5-5 with TRBJ1-2; no firm D call. The germline V and J ends were trimmed by 2 bases and 2 bases, with 7 bases remaining between them. This CDR3 has 13 amino acids. Per the germline V gene, CDR1 is SGHKS and CDR2 is YYEKEE (reference sequence). CDR3 protein: CASSFDINYGYTF. The CDR3 region has the DNA TGTGCCAGCAGCTTTGACATAAACTATGGCTACACCTTC. Full variable domain (rest looked up from reference TRBV5-5 and TRBJ1-2): DAGVTQSPTHLIKTRGQQVTLRCSPISGHKSVSWYQQVLGQGPQFIFQYYEKEERGRGNFPDRFSARQFPNYSSELNVNALLLGDSALYLCASSFDINYGYTFGSGTRLTVV.

V is TRBV6-5 and J is TRBJ1-1; no clear D. Germline V gene data show CDR1 as MNHEY and CDR2 as SVGAGI. V dropped 7 bases and J dropped 0 bases, with 3 bases sitting between them. The CDR3 extends over 11 amino acids. This CDR3 reads CASIMNTEAFF. The CDR3 DNA sequence: TGTGCCAGCATAATGAACACTGAAGCTTTCTTT.

The chain uses TRBV6-5 and TRBJ1-1; possible D gene TRBD1, 5 bases. V was cut by 3 bases and J by 1 base, with 15 bases left in between. Germline CDR1 MNHEY, CDR2 SVGAGI. The CDR3 is 16 amino acids. As DNA, the CDR3 is TGTGCCAGCAGTTATCGAACGGGGGGTAAGAACACTGAAGCTTTCTTT. Residues: CASSYRTGGKNTEAFF.

In its sample, this clone was seen a few times. This rearrangement joins TRBV7-9 to TRBJ1-1, with 7 bases that match TRBD1. Trimming cost V 4 bases and J 3 bases; bases outside gene matches: 8. This CDR3 has 15 residues. Per germline, CDR1 SEHNR and CDR2 FQNEAQ (reference sequence). CDR3 residues: CASSSNRTGDTEAFF. The CDR3 nucleotides are TGTGCCAGCAGCTCCAATAGGACAGGAGACACTGAAGCTTTCTTT.

The V and J genes are TRBV19 and TRBJ2-2; 8 bases align to TRBD2. The junction had 7 bases not matched to a gene; V was cut back by 1 base and J by 6 bases. The CDR3 is 16 residues long. Germline CDR1 and CDR2: LNHDA and SQIVND (reference sequence). CDR3 bases: TGTGCCAGTAGTATAGTGAGCGGGGGATTGGCCGGGGAGCTGTTTTTT. This gives the protein CASSIVSGGLAGELFF.

The chain combines TRBV7-2 with TRBJ2-3; 10 bases are a match to TRBD1. Germline loops: CDR1 SGHTA, CDR2 FQGNSA. The CDR3 totals 16 residues. With 0 bases clipped from V and 3 bases from J, the junction kept 3 bases outside the gene matches. The CDR3 here is CASSLAWGQGTDTQYF. The CDR3 coding sequence is TGTGCCAGCAGCTTAGCGTGGGGACAGGGGACAGATACGCAGTATTTT.

This clone has a single count. The chain carries TRBV4-1 and TRBJ1-5; D call uncertain. Trimming removed 0 bases from V and 7 bases from J, with 10 bases in between. The germline CDR1 and CDR2 sequences are MGHRA and YSYEKL. This CDR3 region has 14 residues. This CDR3 reads CASSQDPGSQPQHF. In DNA form, the CDR3 reads TGCGCCAGCAGCCAAGATCCGGGTTCACAGCCCCAGCATTTT.

This chain connects TRBV10-3 to TRBJ2-7; TRBD2 might be the D (7 bases). Germline V gene data show CDR1 as ENHRY and CDR2 as SYGVKD. CDR3 length: 16 amino acids. V was shortened by 5 bases and J by 5 bases, with 22 bases between the two germline ends. The CDR3 DNA is TGTGCCATCAGTCCCGAGGGGGGGCCCTTCTATGACGAGCAGTACTTC. Translating it yields CAISPEGGPFYDEQYF.

V usage is TRBV4-3 and J usage is TRBJ2-7, with D perhaps TRBD2 (6 bases). CDR3 length: 15 residues. Germline CDR1 LGHNA, CDR2 YSLEER. The V end lost 0 bases, the J end lost 5 bases, and 14 bases lay between the germline ends. The CDR3 spells CASSQESRGGHEQYF. CDR3 coding DNA: TGCGCCAGCAGCCAAGAAAGCCGAGGAGGGCACGAGCAGTACTTC.

The chain recombines TRBV10-3 with TRBJ2-2; 9 positions match TRBD1. V was clipped by 10 bases and J by 0 bases; unmatched bases: 3. Germline V gene data show CDR1 as ENHRY and CDR2 as SYGVKD. The CDR3 extends over 14 amino acids. The CDR3 DNA sequence: TGTGCCACTGACAGGGGGACGAACACCGGGGAGCTGTTTTTT. Residues: CATDRGTNTGELFF.

The gene calls are TRBV7-6 and TRBJ2-3, with D maybe TRBD1 (6 bases). The CDR3 spans 16 residues. Per the germline V gene, CDR1 is SGHVS and CDR2 is FNYEAQ. V was cut by 1 base and J by 3 bases, with 14 bases left in between. CDR3 DNA: TGTGCCAGCAGCTTAGTACTGGGGGCTAGGACAGATACGCAGTATTTT. Amino acids: CASSLVLGARTDTQYF.

The rearrangement uses TRBV28 and TRBJ1-2, with TRBD1 matching 8 bases. The CDR3 totals 16 residues. The germline V gene encodes CDR1 MDHEN and CDR2 SYDVKM. V gave up 6 bases and J gave up 5 bases; unmatched junction bases: 14. The CDR3 nucleotides are TGTGCCAGCAGCCCTGGTAATAACGGACAGGGATATGGCTACACCTTC. Encoded protein: CASSPGNNGQGYGYTF.

The chain combines TRBV19 with TRBJ1-1; D gene unclear. This CDR3 has 14 amino acids. Per the germline V gene, CDR1 is LNHDA and CDR2 is SQIVND (reference sequence). V lost 8 bases and J lost 1, with 14 bases in between. CDR3 sequence reads: CASDSVHGNTEAFF. The CDR3 bases are TGTGCCAGTGACTCGGTACATGGGAACACTGAAGCTTTCTTT.

The CDR3 is CASSGGTRQTDNSPLHF. In DNA, the CDR3 is TGTGCCAGCTCAGGGGGGACCCGACAGACCGATAATTCACCCCTCCACTTT. This rearrangement joins TRBV18 to TRBJ1-6; TRBD1 is a possible D gene (5 bases). Trimming stripped 5 bases from V and 5 bases from J, with 19 bases between. Germline lookup yields CDR1 KGHSH and CDR2 LQKENI. This CDR3 contains 17 residues.

The chain combines TRBV7-2 with TRBJ1-2, with TRBD1 matching 9 bases. The CDR3 has 14 amino acids. The V and J ends lost 5 bases and 7 bases, in that order; junction bases with no gene match: 8. Germline V lookup: CDR1 SGHTA, CDR2 FQGNSA. The CDR3 bases are TGTGCCAGCAGCCCGGGACAGGGAGTAAGTGGCTACACCTTC. It specifies CASSPGQGVSGYTF.

This clone showed up just once. This sequence joins TRBV6-1 and TRBJ2-7; 7 bases match TRBD1. CDR3 size: 13 residues. V lost 6 bases to trimming and J lost 3 bases; unmatched junction nucleotides: 5. Germline V lookup: CDR1 MNHNS, CDR2 SASEGT. The CDR3 coding sequence is TGTGCCAGCAGGATTACAGGGGACTACGAGCAGTACTTC. Protein product: CASRITGDYEQYF.

V gene TRBV4-2 combines with J gene TRBJ2-3; 9 nucleotides agree with TRBD2. CDR3 length: 19 amino acids. The V segment lost 0 bases and the J segment 6 bases; nucleotides outside the gene matches: 16. Germline lookup yields CDR1 LGHNA and CDR2 YNFKEQ. CDR3 bases: TGTGCCAGCAGCCAAGAGTCGTCCGGGACTAGCTCCCCCCTGGATACGCAGTATTTT. The encoded protein is CASSQESSGTSSPLDTQYF.

This chain uses TRBV25-1 with TRBJ2-3, with TRBD2 as a possible D gene (7 bases). The CDR3 is made up of 16 amino acids. Germline CDR1 reads MGHDK; CDR2 reads SYGVNS. V was clipped by 1 base and J by 5 bases, with 16 bases between them. CDR3 region: CASSEWDRGAGDTQYF. The CDR3 DNA reads as TGTGCCAGCAGTGAATGGGATCGGGGGGCAGGAGATACGCAGTATTTT.

V is TRBV5-8 and J is TRBJ2-4; possible D gene TRBD1, 5 bases. With 2 bases removed from V and 5 bases from J, the gap between germline ends came to 11 bases. Looked up from germline, CDR1 is SGHTS and CDR2 is YDEGEE. CDR3 size: 14 residues. DNA for the CDR3: TGTGCCAGCAGCTTTGCCAGGGCTGAAAACATTCAGTACTTC. This sequence encodes CASSFARAENIQYF.

This chain connects TRBV5-4 to TRBJ1-1; no reliable D call. The CDR3 is 16 residues long. Germline CDR1 is SGHNT and CDR2 is YYREEE (reference sequence). Trimming took 1 base from V and 6 from J, leaving 19 bases between them. The CDR3 loop reads CASSLKSLPLSAEAFF. CDR3 sequence (DNA): TGTGCCAGCAGCTTGAAATCTCTCCCCTTATCGGCTGAAGCTTTCTTT.

This clone was recorded a few times. V gene TRBV2 combines with J gene TRBJ1-6; no clear D. The germline V and J ends were trimmed by 3 bases and 6 bases, with 9 bases remaining between them. CDR3 size: 14 residues. CDR1 and CDR2 (germline): SNHLY, FYNNEI. The CDR3 DNA follows: TGTGCCAGCAGTGAGGGCAGAGCTAATTCACCCCTCCACTTT. Translation gives CASSEGRANSPLHF.

J is TRBJ2-7 and V is TRBV14; 8 positions agree with TRBD2. The CDR3 spans 15 residues. V lost 4 bases to trimming and J lost 4 bases; unmatched junction nucleotides: 9. Germline V CDR1 and CDR2: SGHDN, FVKESK. In DNA form, the CDR3 reads TGTGCCAGCAGCCCGCGGACTAGCTTTGGTTACGAGCAGTACTTC. This codes for CASSPRTSFGYEQYF.

The chain combines TRBV6-6 with TRBJ2-1; weak D call: TRBD1 (6 bases). Per the germline V gene, CDR1 is MNHNY and CDR2 is SVGAGI (reference sequence). The CDR3 spans 14 residues. V was clipped by 10 bases and J by 5 bases, with 18 bases between them. In DNA form, the CDR3 reads TGTGCCATCCAAAAGGACAGTTTGGACAATGAGCAGTTCTTC. Translated, it gives CAIQKDSLDNEQFF.

This clone was found once. The chain carries TRBV5-1 and TRBJ1-4; D is uncertain. The CDR3 extends over 17 amino acids. Germline-derived CDR1 and CDR2 are SGHRS and YFSETQ. Trimming took off 4 bases at V and 0 bases at J, with 16 bases between the two ends. CDR3 DNA sequence: TGCGCCAGCAGCCAACAGACCGGCGTGGCAACTAATGAAAAACTGTTTTTT. It encodes CASSQQTGVATNEKLFF.

The V and J genes are TRBV5-4 and TRBJ1-2, with TRBD1 matching over 7 bases. The CDR3 runs 16 residues. Germline CDR1 reads SGHNT; CDR2 reads YYREEE (reference sequence). The ends lost 3 bases at V and 3 bases at J; junction bases unmatched: 11. Here the CDR3 reads CASSSPHRQGHYGYTF. Here the CDR3 DNA reads TGTGCCAGCAGCTCACCCCATAGACAGGGACACTATGGCTACACCTTC.

The chain couples TRBV9 to TRBJ1-1, with 9 bases matching TRBD1. The CDR3 covers 15 residues. CDR1 and CDR2 (germline): SGDLS, YYNGEE. V shed 1 base and J 5 bases; nucleotides not matched to a gene: 6. The CDR3 region is CASSVMGQGGTEAFF. The CDR3 coding sequence is TGTGCCAGCAGCGTAATGGGACAGGGCGGTACTGAAGCTTTCTTT.

This chain connects TRBV19 to TRBJ2-2, with 7 nucleotides matching TRBD1. J gave up 5 bases and V 4 bases, and 10 bases lay outside the gene matches. Germline V gene sequence: CDR1 LNHDA, CDR2 SQIVND (reference sequence). The CDR3 has 16 amino acids. CDR3 coding DNA: TGTGCCAGTAGTAACCGACAGGGCCGGTGGACCGGGGAGCTGTTTTTT. Translation: CASSNRQGRWTGELFF.